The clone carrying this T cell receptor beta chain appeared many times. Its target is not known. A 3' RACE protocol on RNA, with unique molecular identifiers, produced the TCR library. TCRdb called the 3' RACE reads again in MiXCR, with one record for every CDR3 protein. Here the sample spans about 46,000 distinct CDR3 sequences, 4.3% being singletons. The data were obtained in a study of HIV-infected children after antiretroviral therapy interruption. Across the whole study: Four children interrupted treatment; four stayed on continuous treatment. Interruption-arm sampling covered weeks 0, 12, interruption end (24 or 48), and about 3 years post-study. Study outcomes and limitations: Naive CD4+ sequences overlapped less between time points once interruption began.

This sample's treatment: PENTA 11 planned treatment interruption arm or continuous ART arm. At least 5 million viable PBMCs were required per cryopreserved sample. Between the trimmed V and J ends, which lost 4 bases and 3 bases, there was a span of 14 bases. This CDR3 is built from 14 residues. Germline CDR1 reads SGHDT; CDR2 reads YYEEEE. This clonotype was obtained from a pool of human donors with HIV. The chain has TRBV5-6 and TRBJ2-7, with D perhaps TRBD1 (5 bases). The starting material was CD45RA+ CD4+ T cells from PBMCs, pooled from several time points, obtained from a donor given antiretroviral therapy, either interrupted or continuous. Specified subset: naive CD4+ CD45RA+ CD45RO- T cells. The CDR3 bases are TGTGCCAGCAGCCTCCGACAGACCATCTACGAGCAGTACTTC. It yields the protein CASSLRQTIYEQYF.